This T cell receptor (beta chain) was found in a study of graft-versus-host responses after intestinal transplantation. As for the study in general: For approximately 3 years after anti-thymocyte globulin induction, all recipients took tacrolimus and steroids. Findings and limits, study-wide: Recipient bone marrow held GvH clones, some seen earlier in ileum or blood.

This clone appeared a few times. Its antigen is not identified. Some clones are missing from TCRdb's copy, which holds only in-frame ones; the method was immunoSEQ multiplex PCR. Of about 130,000 clones in the sample, about nine tenths were seen once. V lost 3 bases, J lost 2 bases, and 19 bases lay in between. CDR3 length: 18 amino acids. Germline-derived CDR1 and CDR2 are MNHEY and SMNVEV (reference sequence). The J gene is TRBJ2-2, the V gene TRBV27, with D perhaps being TRBD1 or TRBD2 (5 bases each). The origin of this receptor is a human donor who received an intestinal transplant. The source was unstimulated CD4+ T cells sorted from spleen or lymph node cells, collected before intestinal transplant. In DNA form, the CDR3 reads TGTGCCAGCAGTTTCCGGGACGCCAGGCCCCCAAACACCGGGGAGCTGTTTTTT. Translated, it gives CASSFRDARPPNTGELFF.